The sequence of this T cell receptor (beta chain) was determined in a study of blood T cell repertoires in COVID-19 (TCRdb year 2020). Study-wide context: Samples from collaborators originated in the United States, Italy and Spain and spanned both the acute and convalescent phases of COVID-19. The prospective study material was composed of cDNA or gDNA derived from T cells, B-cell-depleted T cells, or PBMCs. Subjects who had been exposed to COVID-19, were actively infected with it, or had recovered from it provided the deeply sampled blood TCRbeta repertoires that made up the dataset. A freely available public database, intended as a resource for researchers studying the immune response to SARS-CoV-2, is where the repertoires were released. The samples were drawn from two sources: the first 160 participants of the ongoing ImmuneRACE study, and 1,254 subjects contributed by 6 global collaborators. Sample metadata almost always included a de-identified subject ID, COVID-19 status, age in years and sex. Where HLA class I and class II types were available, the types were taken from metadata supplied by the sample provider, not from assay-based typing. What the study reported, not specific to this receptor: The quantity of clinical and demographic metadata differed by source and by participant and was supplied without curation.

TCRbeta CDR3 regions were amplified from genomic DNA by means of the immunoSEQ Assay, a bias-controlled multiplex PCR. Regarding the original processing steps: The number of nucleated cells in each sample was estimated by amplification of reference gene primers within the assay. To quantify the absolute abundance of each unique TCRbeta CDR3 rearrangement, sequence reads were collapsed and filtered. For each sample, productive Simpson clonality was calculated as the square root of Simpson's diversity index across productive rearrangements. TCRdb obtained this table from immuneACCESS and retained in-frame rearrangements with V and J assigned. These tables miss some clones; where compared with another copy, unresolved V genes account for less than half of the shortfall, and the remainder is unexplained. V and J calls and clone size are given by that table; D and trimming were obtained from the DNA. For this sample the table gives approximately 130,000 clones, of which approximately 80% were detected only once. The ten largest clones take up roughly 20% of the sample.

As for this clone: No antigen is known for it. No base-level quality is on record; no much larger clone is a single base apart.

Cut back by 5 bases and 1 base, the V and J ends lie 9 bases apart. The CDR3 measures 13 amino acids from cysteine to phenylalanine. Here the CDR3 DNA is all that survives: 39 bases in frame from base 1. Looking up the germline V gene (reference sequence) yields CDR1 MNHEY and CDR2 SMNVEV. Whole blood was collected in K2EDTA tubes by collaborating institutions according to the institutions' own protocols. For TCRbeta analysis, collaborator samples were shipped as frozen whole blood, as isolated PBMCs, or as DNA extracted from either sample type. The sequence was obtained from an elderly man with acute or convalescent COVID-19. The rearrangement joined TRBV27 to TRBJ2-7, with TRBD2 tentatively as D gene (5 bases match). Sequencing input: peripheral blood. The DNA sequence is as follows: TGTGCCAGCAGTCGGACGGGATCCTACGAGCAGTACTTC. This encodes CASSRTGSYEQYF.